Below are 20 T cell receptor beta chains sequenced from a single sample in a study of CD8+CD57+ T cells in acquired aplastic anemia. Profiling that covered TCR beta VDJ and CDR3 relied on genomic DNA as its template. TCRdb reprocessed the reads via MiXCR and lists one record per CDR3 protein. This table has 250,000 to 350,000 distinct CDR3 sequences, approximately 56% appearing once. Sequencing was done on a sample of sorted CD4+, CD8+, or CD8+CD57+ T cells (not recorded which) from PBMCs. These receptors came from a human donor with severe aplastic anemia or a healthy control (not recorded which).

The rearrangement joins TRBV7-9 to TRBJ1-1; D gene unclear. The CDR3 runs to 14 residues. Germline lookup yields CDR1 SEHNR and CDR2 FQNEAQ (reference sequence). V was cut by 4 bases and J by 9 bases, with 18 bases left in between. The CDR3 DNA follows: TGTGCCAGCAGCTCCAATGGTCAAGGACCTAAAGCTTTCTTT. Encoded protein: CASSSNGQGPKAFF.

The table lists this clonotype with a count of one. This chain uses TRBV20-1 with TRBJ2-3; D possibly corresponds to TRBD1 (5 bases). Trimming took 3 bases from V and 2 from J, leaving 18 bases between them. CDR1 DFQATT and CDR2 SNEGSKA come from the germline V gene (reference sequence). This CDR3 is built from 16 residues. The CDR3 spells CSARLTEVLLTDTQYF. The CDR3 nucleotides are TGCAGTGCTAGGCTGACAGAAGTGCTACTCACAGATACGCAGTATTTT.

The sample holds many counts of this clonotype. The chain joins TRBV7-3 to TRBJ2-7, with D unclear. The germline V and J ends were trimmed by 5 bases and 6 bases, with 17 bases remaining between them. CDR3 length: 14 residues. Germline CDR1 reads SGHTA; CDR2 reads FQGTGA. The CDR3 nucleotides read TGTGCCAGCAGCCGCAGTGACGGAATTGGCGAGCAGTACTTC. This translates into CASSRSDGIGEQYF.

The CDR3 nucleotides read TGTGCCAGCGACCGGGGACCTGAAGCTTTCTTT. Encoded protein: CASDRGPEAFF. V and J are TRBV19 and TRBJ1-1; tentatively, D is TRBD1 (5 bases). The CDR3 runs 11 residues. The germline gives CDR1 LNHDA, CDR2 SQIVND (reference sequence). With 9 bases removed from V and 6 bases from J, the gap between germline ends came to 11 bases.

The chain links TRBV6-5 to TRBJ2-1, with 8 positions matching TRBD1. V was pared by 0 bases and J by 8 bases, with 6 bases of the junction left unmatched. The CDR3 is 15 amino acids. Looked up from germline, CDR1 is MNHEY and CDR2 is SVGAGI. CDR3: CASSYSMDRVYEQFF. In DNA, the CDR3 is TGTGCCAGCAGTTACTCGATGGACAGGGTCTATGAGCAGTTCTTC.

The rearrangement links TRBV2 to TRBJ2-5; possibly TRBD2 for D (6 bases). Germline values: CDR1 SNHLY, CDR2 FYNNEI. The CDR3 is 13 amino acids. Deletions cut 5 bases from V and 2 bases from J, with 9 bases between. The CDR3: CASSKDYQETQYF. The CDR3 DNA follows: TGTGCCAGCAGTAAGGACTATCAAGAGACCCAGTACTTC.

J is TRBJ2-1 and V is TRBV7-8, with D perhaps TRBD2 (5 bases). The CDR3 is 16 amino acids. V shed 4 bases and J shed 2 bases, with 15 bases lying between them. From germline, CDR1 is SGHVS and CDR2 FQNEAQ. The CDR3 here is CASSSVGSATYNEQFF. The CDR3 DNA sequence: TGTGCCAGCAGCTCGGTCGGTAGCGCGACCTACAATGAGCAGTTCTTC.

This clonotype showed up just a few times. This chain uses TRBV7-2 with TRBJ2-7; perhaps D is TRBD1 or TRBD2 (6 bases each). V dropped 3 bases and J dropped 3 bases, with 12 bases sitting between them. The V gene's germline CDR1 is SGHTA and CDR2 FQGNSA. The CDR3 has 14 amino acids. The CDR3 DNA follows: TGTGCCAGCAGCTTGGGGGGCGGAGTCTACGAGCAGTACTTC. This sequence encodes CASSLGGGVYEQYF.

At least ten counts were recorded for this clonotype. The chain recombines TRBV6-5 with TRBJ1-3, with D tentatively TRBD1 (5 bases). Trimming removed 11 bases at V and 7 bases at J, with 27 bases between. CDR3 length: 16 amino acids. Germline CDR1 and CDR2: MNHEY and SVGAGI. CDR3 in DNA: TGTGCCCGGGGGGTGGGTCGGAGGAAGGTTGGCAACACCATATATTTT. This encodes CARGVGRRKVGNTIYF.

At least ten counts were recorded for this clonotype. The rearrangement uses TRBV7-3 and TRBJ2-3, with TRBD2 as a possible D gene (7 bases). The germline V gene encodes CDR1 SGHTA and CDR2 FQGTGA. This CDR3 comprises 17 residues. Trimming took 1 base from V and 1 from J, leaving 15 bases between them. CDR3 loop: CASSLSRGGEGTDTQYF. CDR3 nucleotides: TGTGCCAGCAGCTTAAGTAGGGGGGGCGAGGGCACAGATACGCAGTATTTT.

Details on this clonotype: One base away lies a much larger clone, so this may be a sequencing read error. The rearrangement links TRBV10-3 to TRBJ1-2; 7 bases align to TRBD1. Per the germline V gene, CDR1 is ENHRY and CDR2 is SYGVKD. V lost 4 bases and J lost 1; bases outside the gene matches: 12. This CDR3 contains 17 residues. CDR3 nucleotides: TGTGCCATCAGTGGTAGGAGAGACAGGGATGATAACTATGGCTACACCTTC. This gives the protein CAISGRRDRDDNYGYTF.

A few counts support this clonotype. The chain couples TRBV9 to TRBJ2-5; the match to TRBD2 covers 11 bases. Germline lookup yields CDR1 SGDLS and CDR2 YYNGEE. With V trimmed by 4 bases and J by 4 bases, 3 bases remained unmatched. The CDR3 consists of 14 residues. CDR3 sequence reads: CASSPLAGVETQYF. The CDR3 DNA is TGTGCCAGCAGCCCACTAGCGGGAGTAGAGACCCAGTACTTC.

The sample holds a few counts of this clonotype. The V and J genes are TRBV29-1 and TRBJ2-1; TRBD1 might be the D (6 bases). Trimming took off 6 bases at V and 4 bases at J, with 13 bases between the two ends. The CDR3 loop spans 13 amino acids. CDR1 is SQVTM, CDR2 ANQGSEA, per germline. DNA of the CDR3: TGCAGCGTCCGACAGGATCCGTACAATGAGCAGTTCTTC. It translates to CSVRQDPYNEQFF.

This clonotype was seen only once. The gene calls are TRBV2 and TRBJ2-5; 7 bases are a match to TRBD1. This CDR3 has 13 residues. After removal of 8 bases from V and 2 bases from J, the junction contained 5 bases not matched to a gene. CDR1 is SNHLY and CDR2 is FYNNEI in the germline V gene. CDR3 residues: CASQQTGQETQYF. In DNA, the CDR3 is TGTGCCAGCCAACAGACAGGGCAAGAGACCCAGTACTTC.

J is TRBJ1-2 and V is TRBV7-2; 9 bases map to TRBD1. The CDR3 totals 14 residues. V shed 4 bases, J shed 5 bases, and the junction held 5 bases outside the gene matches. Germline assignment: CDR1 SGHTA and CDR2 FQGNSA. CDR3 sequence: CASSSLDRGYGYTF. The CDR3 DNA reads TGTGCCAGCAGCTCGTTGGACAGGGGATATGGCTACACCTTC.

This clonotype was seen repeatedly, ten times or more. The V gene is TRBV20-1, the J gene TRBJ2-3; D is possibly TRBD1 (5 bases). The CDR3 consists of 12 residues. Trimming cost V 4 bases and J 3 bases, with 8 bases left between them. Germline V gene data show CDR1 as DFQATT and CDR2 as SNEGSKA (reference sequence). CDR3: CSAKGDTDTQYF. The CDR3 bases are TGCAGTGCTAAAGGGGATACAGATACGCAGTATTTT.

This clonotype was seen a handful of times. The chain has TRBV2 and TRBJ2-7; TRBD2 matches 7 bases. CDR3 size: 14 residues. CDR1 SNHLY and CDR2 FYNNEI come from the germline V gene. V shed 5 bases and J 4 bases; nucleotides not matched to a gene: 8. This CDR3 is CASSPGRGEYEQYF. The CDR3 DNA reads TGTGCCAGCAGTCCGGGACGGGGGGAATACGAGCAGTACTTC. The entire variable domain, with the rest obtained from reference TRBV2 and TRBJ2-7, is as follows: EPEVTQTPSHQVTQMGQEVILRCVPISNHLYFYWYRQILGQKVEFLVSFYNNEISEKSEIFDDQFSVERPDGSNFTLKIRSTKLEDSAMYFCASSPGRGEYEQYFGPGTRLTVT.

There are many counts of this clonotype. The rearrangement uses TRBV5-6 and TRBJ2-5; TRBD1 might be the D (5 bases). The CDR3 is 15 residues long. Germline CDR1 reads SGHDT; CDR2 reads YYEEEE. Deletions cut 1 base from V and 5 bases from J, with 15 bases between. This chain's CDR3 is CASSLKARVRETQYF. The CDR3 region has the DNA TGTGCCAGCAGCTTGAAGGCCAGGGTGCGGGAGACCCAGTACTTC.

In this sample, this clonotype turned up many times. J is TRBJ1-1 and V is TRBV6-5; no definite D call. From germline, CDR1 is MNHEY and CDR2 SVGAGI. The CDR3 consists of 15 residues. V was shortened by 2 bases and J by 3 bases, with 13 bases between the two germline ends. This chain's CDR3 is CASSYTYREDTEAFF. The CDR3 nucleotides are TGTGCCAGCAGTTACACTTATAGGGAGGACACTGAAGCTTTCTTT.

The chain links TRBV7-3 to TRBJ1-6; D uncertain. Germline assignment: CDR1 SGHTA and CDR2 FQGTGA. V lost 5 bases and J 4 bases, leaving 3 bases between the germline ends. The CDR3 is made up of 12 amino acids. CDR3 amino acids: CASSEYNSPLHF. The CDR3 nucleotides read TGTGCCAGCAGCGAATATAATTCACCCCTCCACTTT.